These T cell receptor beta chains were read from a single sample in a study of blood T cell repertoires in COVID-19. Sequenced by immunoSEQ multiplex PCR; TCRdb stores in-frame clones only, minus some. The sample includes approximately 170,000 clones, under 80% of them seen just once. The material sequenced was peripheral blood. The receptors derive from a woman of 80 years or more with acute or convalescent COVID-19. CDR3s include the opening cysteine and the closing phenylalanine or tryptophan. The D gene is left open where the match is weak.

v_gene	d_gene	j_gene	CDR3aa
TRBV9	-	TRBJ2-7	CASSVGARSSYEQYF
TRBV12-3/TRBV12-4	-	TRBJ1-2	CASSLAGDYGYTF
TRBV21-1	-	TRBJ1-2	CASSKKDREEPDGYTF
TRBV7-9	TRBD1	TRBJ1-1	CASSGTGVNTEAFF
TRBV30	-	TRBJ2-2	CAWRRTTHTGELFF
TRBV3-1/TRBV3-2	TRBD1	TRBJ1-6	CASSTGGETYNSPLHF
TRBV19	-	TRBJ2-3	CASSKSEADTQYF
TRBV7-8	-	TRBJ2-2	CASSIQRELFF
TRBV3-1/TRBV3-2	TRBD1	TRBJ1-1	CASSQAGTANTEAFF
TRBV28	-	TRBJ2-7	CASSSQLVQYF
TRBV24-1	TRBD1	TRBJ1-2	CATSGGQGDGYTF
TRBV5-6	TRBD2	TRBJ2-7	CASSLPSGSYEQYF
TRBV5-1	TRBD1	TRBJ1-4	CASSGGQGEKLFF
TRBV10-3	TRBD1	TRBJ1-5	CAISEGGGQSNQPQHF
TRBV27	-	TRBJ2-7	CASSLGPLGSSYEQYF
TRBV10-1	-	TRBJ1-5	CASSESGNQPQHF
TRBV25-1	-	TRBJ2-1	CASSERGRERDEQFF
TRBV5-1	TRBD1	TRBJ1-1	CASSFRDRGLEAFF
TRBV7-8	TRBD2	TRBJ2-2	CASTYTRGGRIRTGELFF
TRBV28	TRBD1	TRBJ1-5	CASSLQTGSPNQPQHF
TRBV27	TRBD2	TRBJ2-1	CASSLASGRAREQFF
TRBV7-9	-	TRBJ2-2	CASTLARTGELFF
TRBV15	TRBD1	TRBJ2-7	CATRGQQYEQYF
TRBV28	-	TRBJ2-1	CASSPTGSHYNEQFF
TRBV6-5	TRBD1	TRBJ2-7	CASRTGTGGTYEQYF
TRBV5-1	TRBD2	TRBJ2-1	CASSLKLAGSNEQFF
TRBV5-1	-	TRBJ2-3	CASSSVSGVGTDTQYF
TRBV6-5	-	TRBJ2-7	CASPGNSDEQYF
TRBV7-2	-	TRBJ2-1	CASSLTGLAGAYNEQFF
TRBV28	-	TRBJ1-5	CASSLDPLGQGNNQPQHF
TRBV6-2/TRBV6-3	TRBD2	TRBJ2-3	CASSYGLAGSTDTQYF
TRBV5-1	-	TRBJ2-7	CASSDRTYEQYF
TRBV5-8	TRBD2	TRBJ2-7	CASSLISASGRTSSYEQYF
TRBV19	-	TRBJ1-4	CASSMVGLATNEKLFF
TRBV6-6	-	TRBJ1-5	CASSYMGGEGNQPQHF
TRBV19	-	TRBJ2-5	CASSIGRETQYF
TRBV27	TRBD1	TRBJ2-2	CASSRSRDRVWTGELFF
TRBV3-1/TRBV3-2	-	TRBJ1-5	CASSQDRYQPQHF
TRBV28	TRBD1	TRBJ1-5	CATRQGASSNQPQHF
TRBV4-3	TRBD1	TRBJ2-7	CASSQEAVTGAGEQYF
TRBV19	TRBD1	TRBJ2-7	CASNPGTGGGEQYF
TRBV7-9	-	TRBJ2-3	CASSYVTSTDTQYF
TRBV24-1	TRBD2	TRBJ2-1	CATSPGLAGGGAYNEQFF
TRBV18	-	TRBJ1-1	CASSPSRADTEAFF
TRBV21-1	-	TRBJ2-1	CASRTSGRASNEQFF
TRBV6-5	TRBD1	TRBJ2-7	CASSQGTGGEQYF
TRBV7-2	TRBD1	TRBJ2-7	CASSIRQGTNEQYF
TRBV30	-	TRBJ2-7	CAWSRTAIREQYF
TRBV28	TRBD1	TRBJ1-2	CASSSRQGLAGYTF
TRBV28	TRBD1	TRBJ1-4	CASSPGTVNEKLFF
TRBV10-3	TRBD1	TRBJ1-2	CAIRSTGVHGYTF
TRBV19	TRBD1	TRBJ2-1	CASRPGQAILGNEQFF
TRBV30	-	TRBJ1-4	CAWSWGVFVEKLFF
TRBV7-2	TRBD1	TRBJ1-6	CASSIQGLNSPLHF